This T cell receptor (beta chain) is drawn from a study of tumor-infiltrating lymphocytes in primary liver carcinoma. Study at large: These patients were men and women whose ages were 30 to 69 years. Between about 4 and 11 cm across, the tumors were all of stage T1-T3 N0M0.

V lost 4 bases and J lost 4, with 13 bases in between. CDR3 length equals 14 residues. Germline V gives CDR1 SQVTM, CDR2 ANQGSEA. This clonotype was found many times. From around 520 ng of total RNA, TCR beta-specific cDNA was reverse-transcribed using a constant-region primer. Three nested multiplex PCR rounds, a slightly modified ARM-PCR, produced the libraries for TCR beta. In the first two PCR rounds, TRBV1-TRBV30 forward primers were paired with a C-beta reverse primer, and each round lasted roughly 9 cycles. TCRdb called the multiplex PCR reads again in MiXCR, with one record for every CDR3 protein. The profile covers 330,000 or so distinct CDR3 sequences, with less than 75% appearing a single time and roughly 6% taken by the ten largest. The blood RNA (from unsorted whole blood) was obtained, and germline DNA was also extracted.

This TCR was recovered from a middle-aged man with primary liver carcinoma and hepatitis B virus infection. J is TRBJ2-2 and V is TRBV29-1; a possible D gene is TRBD2 (6 bases). The sequenced material came from peripheral blood. CDR3 DNA sequence: TGCAGCGTTGCAGAGCGGGCCTTCACCGGGGAGCTGTTTTTT. Its protein is CSVAERAFTGELFF.